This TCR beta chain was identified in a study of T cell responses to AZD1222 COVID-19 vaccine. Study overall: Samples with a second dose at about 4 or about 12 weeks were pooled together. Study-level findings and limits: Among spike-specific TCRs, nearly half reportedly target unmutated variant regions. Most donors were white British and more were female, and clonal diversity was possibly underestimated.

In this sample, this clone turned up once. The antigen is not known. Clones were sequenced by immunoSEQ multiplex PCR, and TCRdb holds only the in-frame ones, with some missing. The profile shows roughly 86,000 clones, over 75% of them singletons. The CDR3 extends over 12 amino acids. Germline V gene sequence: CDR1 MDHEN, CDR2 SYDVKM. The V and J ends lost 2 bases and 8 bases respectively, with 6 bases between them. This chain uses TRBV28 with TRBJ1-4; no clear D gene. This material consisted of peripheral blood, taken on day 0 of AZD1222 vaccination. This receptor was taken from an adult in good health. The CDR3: CASSLKGEKLFF. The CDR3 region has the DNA TGTGCCAGCAGTTTAAAAGGGGAAAAACTGTTTTTT. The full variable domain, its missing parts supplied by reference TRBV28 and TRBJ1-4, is DVKVTQSSRYLVKRTGEKVFLECVQDMDHENMFWYRQDPGLGLRLIYFSYDVKMKEKGDIPEGYSVSREKKERFSLILESASTNQTSMYLCASSLKGEKLFFGSGTQLSVL.